Below are 6 T cell receptor beta chains sequenced from a single sample in a study of blood T cells in healthy people across ages. A second PCR of roughly 7 to 11 cycles used a sample-barcoded 5' primer and a J-beta primer mix. A single record per CDR3 protein comes from TCRdb applying MiXCR to the 5' RACE reads. The table lists approximately 350,000 distinct CDR3 sequences, about 49% of them singletons. The sequenced sample was blood. The receptors originated from a man aged 55 to 70 in good health.

CDR3 nucleotides: TGTGCCTGGAGTTTCAATGAGCAGTTCTTC. The encoded protein is CAWSFNEQFF. The chain is built from TRBV30 and TRBJ2-1; D uncertain. CDR1 and CDR2 (germline): GTSNPN, SVGIG (reference sequence). The CDR3 sequence is 10 residues long. V lost 2 bases and J 6 bases, leaving 2 bases between the germline ends.

As to this clonotype: One base away lies a much larger clone, so this may be a sequencing read error. The chain has TRBV5-1 and TRBJ1-1; maybe TRBD1 (5 bases). The CDR3 consists of 15 residues. CDR1 SGHRS and CDR2 YFSETQ come from the germline V gene. The CDR3 coding sequence is TGCGCCAGCAGCTACACATCGGGGGGGAACGCTGAAGCTTTCTTT. Encoded protein: CASSYTSGGNAEAFF.

Details on this clonotype: With a much larger clone just one base away, this may be a read error. V is TRBV13 and J is TRBJ2-1, with D possibly matching TRBD1 (5 bases). Trimming took 4 bases from V and 8 from J, leaving 15 bases between them. In germline, CDR1 is PRHDT, CDR2 FYEKMQ (reference sequence). CDR3 size: 14 residues. CDR3 DNA sequence: TGTGCCAGCAGCTCTTTGACAGTTCGCGATGAGCAGTTCTTC. It translates to CASSSLTVRDEQFF. The whole variable domain, filled in from reference TRBV13 and TRBJ2-1, reads AAGVIQSPRHLIKEKRETATLKCYPIPRHDTVYWYQQGPGQDPQFLISFYEKMQSDKGSIPDRFSAQQFSDYHSELNMSSLELGDSALYFCASSSLTVRDEQFFGPGTRLTVL.

V and J are TRBV7-2 and TRBJ2-4; D gene uncertain. The better agreement between TRBJ2-7 and the DNA end casts doubt on the J call. Germline CDR1 is SGHTA and CDR2 is FQGNSA. The CDR3 length is 12 residues. The CDR3 region has the DNA TGTGCCAGCAGCTCCTCGGCGAACGAGCAGTACTTC. This codes for CASSSSANEQYF.

CDR3 coding DNA: TGTGCCAGCAGCCCTATTGACAGGGGGCCTAATGAAAAACTGTTTTTT. Translation: CASSPIDRGPNEKLFF. The chain couples TRBV7-2 to TRBJ1-4; 10 nucleotides line up with TRBD1. The V and J ends lost 5 bases and 3 bases, in that order; junction bases with no gene match: 6. CDR3 length: 16 amino acids. The germline CDR1 and CDR2 sequences are SGHTA and FQGNSA.

The chain recombines TRBV12-3 or TRBV12-4 with TRBJ2-3; no firm D call. The V end lost 7 bases, the J end lost 3 bases, and 14 bases lay between the germline ends. There are 14 residues in the CDR3. As DNA, the CDR3 is TGTGCCAGCATTGGCGGAGTAGGAACAGATACGCAGTATTTT. Amino acids: CASIGGVGTDTQYF.